Sequencing of this TCR beta chain was carried out in a study of CD8+CD57+ T cells in acquired aplastic anemia. The template for TCR beta VDJ and CDR3 sequence profiling was genomic DNA. TCRdb itself ran the reads through MiXCR, one entry per CDR3 protein. The table has about 160,000 distinct CDR3 sequences, around 40% seen once. The ends were cut back, 7 bases at V and 0 bases at J, with 9 bases in the middle. This CDR3 has 14 residues. Germline CDR1 and CDR2: LNHDA and SQIVND (reference sequence). The TCR sequence derives from a human donor in good health. The chain links TRBV19 to TRBJ2-2; possible D gene TRBD1, 6 bases. Material for sequencing was sorted CD4+, CD8+, or CD8+CD57+ T cells (not recorded which) from PBMCs. Written as DNA, the CDR3 is TGTGCCAGTAAACAGGGACCGAACACCGGGGAGCTGTTTTTT. Its translation: CASKQGPNTGELFF.